Below, 13 T cell receptor beta chains from the same sample are listed, as sequenced in a study of blood T cell repertoires in COVID-19. TCRdb keeps only in-frame clones here, not all; method: immunoSEQ multiplex PCR. Here the sample spans a few hundred thousand clones, about 90% being singletons. The specimen was peripheral blood. The receptors shown here come from a woman aged 45 to 65 with COVID-19, enrolled during active disease.

This clone was observed once. The chain combines TRBV7-2 with TRBJ2-3; maybe TRBD2 (5 bases). The CDR3 extends over 15 amino acids. CDR1 is SGHTA, CDR2 FQGNSA, per germline. V was cut by 0 bases and J by 2 bases, with 9 bases left in between. CDR3 in DNA: TGTGCCAGCAGCTTAGCGAGCGGATTCACAGATACGCAGTATTTT. As protein: CASSLASGFTDTQYF.

The rearrangement links TRBV5-4 to TRBJ2-3; 13 bases agree with TRBD2. The CDR3 extends over 15 amino acids. Germline assignment: CDR1 SGHNT and CDR2 YYREEE (reference sequence). After removal of 3 bases from V and 7 bases from J, the junction contained 5 bases not matched to a gene. The CDR3 DNA reads as TGTGCCAGCAGCTCGACTAGCGGGAGGATACATACGCAGTATTTT. Translating it yields CASSSTSGRIHTQYF.

The genes are TRBV3-1 (or the pseudogene TRBV3-2) and TRBJ2-5; TRBD2 is a possible D gene (6 bases). Germline CDR1 and CDR2: LGHDT and YNNKEL (reference sequence). The CDR3 is 13 residues long. The V end was cut by 9 bases, the J end by 3 bases, with 14 bases between. In DNA, the CDR3 is TGTGCCAGTCTCCTCGGGGGTAAAGAGACCCAGTACTTC. This gives the protein CASLLGGKETQYF.

The chain employs TRBV7-9 and TRBJ2-3; the match to TRBD2 covers 9 bases. The CDR3 length is 15 residues. In germline, CDR1 is SEHNR, CDR2 FQNEAQ (reference sequence). V shed 5 bases and J 2 bases; nucleotides not matched to a gene: 5. In DNA form, the CDR3 reads TGTGCCAGCAGCCCCGGACTAGCGAACACAGATACGCAGTATTTT. This codes for CASSPGLANTDTQYF.

The chain employs TRBV5-5 and TRBJ1-1; no firm D call. Per germline, CDR1 SGHKS and CDR2 YYEKEE (reference sequence). The length of the CDR3 is 15 residues. V was clipped by 2 bases and J by 2 bases, with 13 bases between them. This CDR3 reads CASSFRGGGNTEAFF. In DNA, the CDR3 is TGTGCCAGCAGCTTCCGTGGAGGCGGTAACACTGAAGCTTTCTTT. Filled out from reference TRBV5-5 and TRBJ1-1, the complete variable domain reads DAGVTQSPTHLIKTRGQQVTLRCSPISGHKSVSWYQQVLGQGPQFIFQYYEKEERGRGNFPDRFSARQFPNYSSELNVNALLLGDSALYLCASSFRGGGNTEAFFGQGTRLTVV.

The rearrangement joins TRBV15 to TRBJ1-4; D gene unclear. V lost 5 bases and J 1 base, leaving 11 bases between the germline ends. Germline CDR1 is LNHNV and CDR2 is YYDKDF (reference sequence). CDR3 size: 15 residues. The CDR3 coding sequence is TGTGCCACCAGCGGACCTGGGAGAACTAATGAAAAACTGTTTTTT. This gives the protein CATSGPGRTNEKLFF.

This chain joins TRBV9 and TRBJ2-1; 11 bases agree with TRBD1. Germline V lookup: CDR1 SGDLS, CDR2 YYNGEE. J was trimmed by 8 bases and V by 2 bases; bases with no gene match: 6. There are 15 residues in the CDR3. The CDR3 here is CASSVRGTGGHEQFF. CDR3 DNA: TGTGCCAGCAGCGTCAGAGGGACAGGGGGTCATGAGCAGTTCTTC. The full variable domain, its missing parts supplied by reference TRBV9 and TRBJ2-1, is DSGVTQTPKHLITATGQRVTLRCSPRSGDLSVYWYQQSLDQGLQFLIQYYNGEERAKGNILERFSAQQFPDLHSELNLSSLELGDSALYFCASSVRGTGGHEQFFGPGTRLTVL.

This chain connects TRBV25-1 to TRBJ1-3, with D maybe TRBD1 (6 bases). Germline CDR1 is MGHDK and CDR2 is SYGVNS. The CDR3 sequence is 15 residues long. V lost 3 bases, J lost 0 bases, and 9 bases lay in between. CDR3 sequence reads: CASSEQGTSGNTIYF. CDR3 DNA sequence: TGTGCCAGCAGTGAGCAGGGGACCTCTGGAAACACCATATATTTT.

This rearrangement joins TRBV30 to TRBJ1-1; 7 bases are shared with TRBD1. The CDR3 extends over 12 amino acids. J lost 7 bases, V lost 4 bases, and 6 bases had no gene match. CDR1 is GTSNPN, CDR2 SVGIG, per germline (reference sequence). The CDR3 spells CAWMPQGDEAFF. The CDR3 DNA is TGTGCCTGGATGCCGCAGGGGGATGAAGCTTTCTTT.

This rearrangement joins TRBV19 to TRBJ2-1, with TRBD1 identical over 7 bases. The CDR3 is 13 residues long. J lost 6 bases, V lost 7 bases, and 6 bases had no gene match. Germline V CDR1 and CDR2: LNHDA, SQIVND (reference sequence). The CDR3: CASTLTGTNEQFF. The CDR3 DNA is TGTGCCAGTACCCTGACAGGGACCAATGAGCAGTTCTTC.

This clone was seen a single time. The chain joins TRBV21-1 to TRBJ2-7; the table gives TRBD2 as D, unverified against the DNA. TRBV21-1 is an annotated pseudogene. The CDR3 extends over 17 amino acids. This chain's CDR3 is CASSEMGTSGSSYEQYF. The CDR3 DNA sequence: TGTGCCAGCAGCGAAATGGGGACTAGCGGGAGTTCCTACGAGCAGTACTTC.

J is TRBJ1-1 and V is TRBV7-2, with unresolved D. The V end lost 3 bases, the J end lost 7 bases, and 9 bases lay between the germline ends. In germline, CDR1 is SGHTA, CDR2 FQGNSA. CDR3 length: 12 residues. The CDR3 DNA reads TGTGCCAGCAGCTTTGCCGGTGATGAAGCTTTCTTT. It yields the protein CASSFAGDEAFF. The full variable domain, its missing parts supplied by reference TRBV7-2 and TRBJ1-1, is GAGVSQSPSNKVTEKGKDVELRCDPISGHTALYWYRQSLGQGLEFLIYFQGNSAPDKSGLPSDRFSAERTGGSVSTLTIQRTQQEDSAVYLCASSFAGDEAFFGQGTRLTVV.

J is TRBJ2-1 and V is TRBV15, with unresolved D. With 3 bases removed from V and 9 bases from J, the gap between germline ends came to 9 bases. The germline gives CDR1 LNHNV, CDR2 YYDKDF (reference sequence). The CDR3 totals 12 residues. CDR3 DNA sequence: TGTGCCACCAGCAGGGTTCTAGGTGAGCAGTTCTTC. Its translation is CATSRVLGEQFF. The full variable domain, completed using reference TRBV15 and TRBJ2-1, is DAMVIQNPRYQVTQFGKPVTLSCSQTLNHNVMYWYQQKSSQAPKLLFHYYDKDFNNEADTPDNFQSRRPNTSFCFLDIRSPGLGDTAMYLCATSRVLGEQFFGPGTRLTVL.